This is a list of T cell receptor beta chains from one sample in a study of memory CD8 T cells in hepatitis C reinfection. Profiling relied on immunoSEQ multiplex PCR, and the TCRdb table lists in-frame clones only, not all of them. The repertoire holds under 50,000 clones, with around 87% as singletons. Sequences were obtained from naive CD8+ T cells sorted from blood. The receptors originated from a young man with hepatitis C virus infection. Each CDR3 is given without its conserved first and last residue. The order of the fields is CDR3 protein, J gene, V gene, clone size. Rows may omit the clone size; those that give it use once, few, many or a size class.

ASSVGTGDYYEQY TRBJ2-7 TRBV9 NA
ASSSEGQGETQY TRBJ2-5 TRBV7-8 NA
ASRSVLYNSPLH TRBJ1-6 TRBV27 NA
ASSLGGAGVYEQY TRBJ2-7 TRBV27 once
ASSLATGVYEQY TRBJ2-7 TRBV5-1 NA
AGTGANNEQF TRBJ2-1 TRBV28 NA
ASSQDPGLVPPTRSPLH TRBJ1-6 TRBV4-1 NA
ASIETGMNYGYT TRBJ1-2 TRBV13 NA
ASSQWDRSQETQY TRBJ2-5 TRBV9 NA
ASSTSSYNEQF TRBJ2-1 TRBV6-6 few
ASSPAGFLEAEQF TRBJ2-1 TRBV5-4 NA
ASSLSVNTEAF TRBJ1-1 TRBV27 NA
ASSAEGGETQY TRBJ2-5 TRBV27 NA
ASSWGGTEAF TRBJ1-1 TRBV7-2 NA
ASSREERGSYEQY TRBJ2-7 TRBV4-1 few
ASSLFAGSGQETQY TRBJ2-5 TRBV27 NA
ASQTGAAYGEAF TRBJ1-1 TRBV27 few
ASSFSGTSDYEQY TRBJ2-7 TRBV27 once
ASSSNTGGLNIQY TRBJ2-4 TRBV6-5 NA
ASTPGGQYNEQF TRBJ2-1 TRBV19 NA
ASSQDNAEKLF TRBJ1-4 TRBV4-1 NA
ASKKGRGVTEAF TRBJ1-1 TRBV19 NA
ATSSSNPGLADFLETQY TRBJ2-5 TRBV15 NA
ASSEVSNYGYT TRBJ1-2 TRBV6-1 NA
ASSLVPGPTDTQY TRBJ2-3 TRBV7-9 NA
ASSPGQAVNEQF TRBJ2-1 TRBV19 NA
ASVVDTGELF TRBJ2-2 TRBV12-5 NA
ASSDSGWASGELGRETQY TRBJ2-5 TRBV6-4 NA